Listed below are T cell receptor beta chains from one sample, sequenced in a study of T cells after yellow fever vaccination. TCRdb recomputed calls from the 5' RACE reads with MiXCR, one row per CDR3 protein. The profile covers roughly 150,000 distinct CDR3 sequences, with approximately 6.7% appearing a single time and over 2% taken by the ten largest. The sequenced sample was CD4+ T cells sorted from PBMCs, obtained 5 days after the first yellow fever vaccination. These receptors were taken from a man aged 18 to 29 who received the YFV17D yellow fever vaccine. Both conserved end residues are part of each CDR3. The D gene is left open where the match is weak.

D | V | CDR3
- | TRBV2 | CASSDKGRDQPQHF
- | TRBV1 | CTSSQESWDKLSLRWSPLHF
- | TRBV5-4 | CASSQGGTYNEQFF
- | TRBV5-1 | CASSSQTLYNEQFF
TRBD1 | TRBV7-8 | CASSLGQTNYGYTF
- | TRBV3-1 | CASSLQGEQFF
- | TRBV7-3 | CASSAGSLNEQFF
- | TRBV10-3 | CAIRTAGGGTGELFF
TRBD2 | TRBV7-2 | CASSHSGGVNEQFF
- | TRBV4-2 | CASSRTGEYNEQFF
- | TRBV20-1 | CSASQLAKNIQYF
- | TRBV6-1 | CASSPEWATDTQYF
- | TRBV7-2 | CASSPRVGANQPQHF